This is a list of T cell receptor beta chains from one sample in a study of shared clonotypes between healthy human individuals. Assay used: immunoSEQ multiplex PCR; TCRdb lists only in-frame clones, some missing. The sample has 2 million or so clones, 85% to 95% seen once; the top ten hold under 0.15%. Sequencing input: naive CD4+ T cells sorted from blood. Source of these receptors: a man between 18 and 35 years old in good health. Both conserved end residues are part of each CDR3. A D gene is named only where the DNA matches it firmly. Rows may omit the clone size; those that give it use once, few, many or a size class.

v_call: TRBV28; clone_size: -; d_call: TRBD1; j_call: TRBJ1-2; cdr3_nt: TGTGCCAGCAGATCCGGGACAGGGGGCAAAGGCTACACCTTC; cdr3_aa: CASRSGTGGKGYTF
v_call: TRBV30; clone_size: -; d_call: TRBD2; j_call: TRBJ2-1; cdr3_nt: TGTGCCTTCGGGACTAGCGGGAGGTCTAAGTTCTTC; cdr3_aa: CAFGTSGRSKFF
v_call: TRBV10-3; clone_size: -; d_call: -; j_call: TRBJ1-3; cdr3_nt: TGTGCCATCAGTGACAGGGGCTCTGGAAACACCATATATTTT; cdr3_aa: CAISDRGSGNTIYF
v_call: TRBV6-5; clone_size: -; d_call: -; j_call: TRBJ1-2; cdr3_nt: TGTGCCAGCAGTTATGAAGCTAACTATGGCTACACCTTC; cdr3_aa: CASSYEANYGYTF
v_call: TRBV5-1; clone_size: -; d_call: -; j_call: TRBJ1-2; cdr3_nt: TGCGCCAGCAGCTTGGGCGCAACTTATGGCTACACCTTC; cdr3_aa: CASSLGATYGYTF
v_call: TRBV12-5; clone_size: -; d_call: TRBD1; j_call: TRBJ1-2; cdr3_nt: TGTGCTAGTGGTCCCGCAGGGGGCGCCCAGGGGGGCTACACCTTC; cdr3_aa: CASGPAGGAQGGYTF
v_call: TRBV6-1; clone_size: -; d_call: -; j_call: TRBJ2-7; cdr3_nt: TGTGCCAGCAAATTCCTGGACGGATCCTACGAGCAGTACTTC; cdr3_aa: CASKFLDGSYEQYF
v_call: TRBV5-8; clone_size: -; d_call: -; j_call: TRBJ1-3; cdr3_nt: TGTGCCAGCAGACAATCTGGAAACACCATATATTTT; cdr3_aa: CASRQSGNTIYF
v_call: TRBV6-5; clone_size: once; d_call: TRBD2; j_call: TRBJ2-2; cdr3_nt: TGTGCCAGCAGTTTGGCCGGGACTAGCGGCACCGGGGAGCTGTTTTTT; cdr3_aa: CASSLAGTSGTGELFF
v_call: TRBV7-9; clone_size: once; d_call: TRBD1; j_call: TRBJ2-7; cdr3_nt: TGTGCCAACACCCCGGGGGACAGGGTCGACCCCAGCTCCTACGAGCAGTACTTC; cdr3_aa: CANTPGDRVDPSSYEQYF
v_call: TRBV28; clone_size: -; d_call: TRBD1; j_call: TRBJ1-1; cdr3_nt: TGTGCCAGCAGTTTACTTCCGGGGACAGGCGGTGCCACTGAAGCTTTCTTT; cdr3_aa: CASSLLPGTGGATEAFF
v_call: TRBV10-3; clone_size: -; d_call: -; j_call: TRBJ1-2; cdr3_nt: TGTGCCATCAGTGCCCGGGCTCCAGGCGGGACTAACTATGGCTACACCTTC; cdr3_aa: CAISARAPGGTNYGYTF
v_call: TRBV30; clone_size: -; d_call: -; j_call: TRBJ2-6; cdr3_nt: TGTGCCTGGAGAACGGGTTTCTCTGGGGCCAACGTCCTGACTTTC; cdr3_aa: CAWRTGFSGANVLTF
v_call: TRBV6-1; clone_size: -; d_call: -; j_call: TRBJ1-2; cdr3_nt: TGTGCCAGCAGTGAGGCCGGGACCTTCTATGGCTACACCTTC; cdr3_aa: CASSEAGTFYGYTF
v_call: TRBV9; clone_size: -; d_call: -; j_call: TRBJ2-7; cdr3_nt: TGTGCCAGCAGCCCACGGACGGATTCCTACGAGCAGTACTTC; cdr3_aa: CASSPRTDSYEQYF
v_call: TRBV6-5; clone_size: -; d_call: TRBD1; j_call: TRBJ1-5; cdr3_nt: TGTGCCAGCAGAAAGACAGGGGGCTGGCAGCCCCAGCATTTT; cdr3_aa: CASRKTGGWQPQHF
v_call: TRBV10-3; clone_size: -; d_call: -; j_call: TRBJ1-2; cdr3_nt: TGTGCCATCAGTGACTCGCTCGGACGGTACTATGGCTACACCTTC; cdr3_aa: CAISDSLGRYYGYTF
v_call: TRBV5-1; clone_size: -; d_call: TRBD1; j_call: TRBJ1-2; cdr3_nt: TGCGCCAGCAGCTTTGGGGGAACAGGGGTCGGGAACTATGGCTACACCTTC; cdr3_aa: CASSFGGTGVGNYGYTF
v_call: TRBV29-1; clone_size: -; d_call: TRBD1; j_call: TRBJ2-5; cdr3_nt: TGCAGCGTCGCAGGACAGGGGGCGGGGGAGACCCAGTACTTC; cdr3_aa: CSVAGQGAGETQYF
v_call: TRBV18; clone_size: -; d_call: TRBD1; j_call: TRBJ2-3; cdr3_nt: TGTGCCAGCTCACAAGGACAGGGGCTAGATACGCAGTATTTT; cdr3_aa: CASSQGQGLDTQYF
v_call: TRBV5-1; clone_size: -; d_call: -; j_call: TRBJ2-3; cdr3_nt: TGCGCCAGCAGCGTGGCGGTTAGCACAGATACGCAGTATTTT; cdr3_aa: CASSVAVSTDTQYF
v_call: TRBV18; clone_size: once; d_call: -; j_call: TRBJ2-5; cdr3_nt: TGTGCCAGCTCACCTAACACTGCACAAGAGACCCAGTACTTC; cdr3_aa: CASSPNTAQETQYF
v_call: TRBV5-1; clone_size: -; d_call: -; j_call: TRBJ2-7; cdr3_nt: TGCGCCAGCAGCCCAGGTCCACCCTACGAGCAGTACTTC; cdr3_aa: CASSPGPPYEQYF
v_call: TRBV6-5; clone_size: -; d_call: -; j_call: TRBJ1-5; cdr3_nt: TGTGCCAGCAGCCCAGACAGATATCAGCCCCAGCATTTT; cdr3_aa: CASSPDRYQPQHF
v_call: TRBV9; clone_size: -; d_call: TRBD1; j_call: TRBJ2-7; cdr3_nt: TGTGCCAGCAGCGTTGGGACAGGGGTGTACGAGCAGTACTTC; cdr3_aa: CASSVGTGVYEQYF
v_call: TRBV6-1; clone_size: -; d_call: -; j_call: TRBJ2-2; cdr3_nt: TGTGCCAGCAGTGACAAGGCTTTCACCGGGGAGCTGTTTTTT; cdr3_aa: CASSDKAFTGELFF
v_call: TRBV7-8; clone_size: once; d_call: -; j_call: TRBJ1-5; cdr3_nt: TGTGCCAGCAGCTTACGGACTGGCCTCAGCAATCAGCCCCAGCATTTT; cdr3_aa: CASSLRTGLSNQPQHF
v_call: TRBV6-5; clone_size: -; d_call: TRBD1; j_call: TRBJ1-2; cdr3_nt: TGTGCCAGCGGGGGACAGGTGGCTGGCTACACCTTC; cdr3_aa: CASGGQVAGYTF
v_call: TRBV18; clone_size: -; d_call: -; j_call: TRBJ2-3; cdr3_nt: TGTGCCAGCTCCCCTTTCAACACAGATACGCAGTATTTT; cdr3_aa: CASSPFNTDTQYF
v_call: TRBV2; clone_size: -; d_call: TRBD1; j_call: TRBJ2-2; cdr3_nt: TGTGCCAGCAGCGGCACAGGGGCTAACACCGGGGAGCTGTTTTTT; cdr3_aa: CASSGTGANTGELFF
v_call: TRBV6-5; clone_size: -; d_call: -; j_call: TRBJ2-7; cdr3_nt: TGTGCCAGCAGTTCCCCCGCCCTCTACGAGCAGTACTTC; cdr3_aa: CASSSPALYEQYF
v_call: TRBV6-6; clone_size: -; d_call: -; j_call: TRBJ1-6; cdr3_nt: TGTGCCAGCTCTCGGGGGATCAATTCACCCCTCCACTTT; cdr3_aa: CASSRGINSPLHF
v_call: TRBV5-1; clone_size: -; d_call: -; j_call: TRBJ2-7; cdr3_nt: TGCGCCAGCAGCTTTCCTGAGAGCTCCTACGAGCAGTACTTC; cdr3_aa: CASSFPESSYEQYF
v_call: TRBV19; clone_size: once; d_call: -; j_call: TRBJ1-2; cdr3_nt: TGTGCCAGTAGGTCCGCAAATAACTATGGCTACACCTTC; cdr3_aa: CASRSANNYGYTF
v_call: TRBV11-2; clone_size: once; d_call: -; j_call: TRBJ1-2; cdr3_nt: TGTGCCAGCAGCTTAGATCTTAGGGGAGGCGGCTACACCTTC; cdr3_aa: CASSLDLRGGGYTF
v_call: TRBV4-1; clone_size: -; d_call: -; j_call: TRBJ1-6; cdr3_nt: TGCGCCAGCAGCCAAATAGTGCATGTGAATTCACCCCTCCACTTT; cdr3_aa: CASSQIVHVNSPLHF
v_call: TRBV4-1; clone_size: many; d_call: -; j_call: TRBJ1-1; cdr3_nt: TGCGCCAGCAGCCAAGAGAGTTTGCTTGAAGCTTTCTTT; cdr3_aa: CASSQESLLEAFF
v_call: TRBV28; clone_size: -; d_call: TRBD1; j_call: TRBJ1-1; cdr3_nt: TGTGCCAGCAGGTCCGGGACAGGGGTGTCTGAAGCTTTCTTT; cdr3_aa: CASRSGTGVSEAFF
v_call: TRBV28; clone_size: once; d_call: -; j_call: TRBJ2-3; cdr3_nt: TGTGCCTGTAGCGGCAGCACAGATACGCAGTATTTT; cdr3_aa: CACSGSTDTQYF
v_call: TRBV6-6; clone_size: -; d_call: -; j_call: TRBJ2-5; cdr3_nt: TGTGCCAGCAGTTACGCCGGGACATCAGAGACCCAGTACTTC; cdr3_aa: CASSYAGTSETQYF
v_call: TRBV5-1; clone_size: -; d_call: TRBD2; j_call: TRBJ2-1; cdr3_nt: TGCGCCAGCAGCCCCGGGGGGGCCGGAAACAATGAGCAGTTCTTC; cdr3_aa: CASSPGGAGNNEQFF
v_call: TRBV29-1; clone_size: -; d_call: TRBD1; j_call: TRBJ2-4; cdr3_nt: TGCAGCGGGGCTACAGGGGCCCCCGTGATTCAGTACTTC; cdr3_aa: CSGATGAPVIQYF
v_call: TRBV7-9; clone_size: -; d_call: TRBD1; j_call: TRBJ1-4; cdr3_nt: TGTGCCAGCAGCCGGTGGGACAGGGGTAATGAAAAACTGTTTTTT; cdr3_aa: CASSRWDRGNEKLFF
v_call: TRBV5-4; clone_size: -; d_call: TRBD1; j_call: TRBJ1-2; cdr3_nt: TGTGCCAGCAGCTTGTGGGACAGGGGTTTCTATGGCTACACCTTC; cdr3_aa: CASSLWDRGFYGYTF
v_call: TRBV7-8; clone_size: -; d_call: -; j_call: TRBJ2-7; cdr3_nt: TGTGCCAGCAGCTTAGAAATTCCGAGGCAGTACTTC; cdr3_aa: CASSLEIPRQYF
v_call: TRBV27; clone_size: -; d_call: -; j_call: TRBJ2-1; cdr3_nt: TGTGCCAGCAGTTTATCTGCAGGGTTAAATGAGCAGTTCTTC; cdr3_aa: CASSLSAGLNEQFF
v_call: TRBV7-9; clone_size: -; d_call: -; j_call: TRBJ2-7; cdr3_nt: TGTGCCAGCAGCTTAGCTGCGTACGAGCAGTACTTC; cdr3_aa: CASSLAAYEQYF
v_call: TRBV5-6; clone_size: -; d_call: -; j_call: TRBJ2-7; cdr3_nt: TGTGCCAGCAGCCGAACAGGGTCTAGCTCCTACGAGCAGTACTTC; cdr3_aa: CASSRTGSSSYEQYF
v_call: TRBV5-1; clone_size: -; d_call: -; j_call: TRBJ1-5; cdr3_nt: TGCGCCAGCAGCTTGGGGCCCGAGAGCAATCAGCCCCAGCATTTT; cdr3_aa: CASSLGPESNQPQHF
v_call: TRBV5-1; clone_size: -; d_call: TRBD2; j_call: TRBJ2-7; cdr3_nt: TGCGCCAGCAGCTTGGCTAGGACTAGCGGCCAAAACTACGAGCAGTACTTC; cdr3_aa: CASSLARTSGQNYEQYF